This TCR beta chain was observed in a study of neurological immune-mediated disorders. The CDR3 is 18 amino acids. With V trimmed by 3 bases and J by 0 bases, 12 bases remained unmatched. The germline V gene has CDR1 SGHDN and CDR2 FVKESK. Notes on this clonotype: What it binds is unknown.

As for the cDNA, it was generated by 5'RACE with 10-nucleotide random UMIs. TCRdb reprocessed the 5' RACE reads via MiXCR and lists one record per CDR3 protein. The repertoire has around 50,000 distinct CDR3 sequences, roughly 15% of them found once; the top ten carry 4.4%. The unsorted libraries originated from 2 million PBMCs kept at -80 C. Study-wide results and caveats: The highest TCR clonal expansion occurred in HTLV-1-associated myelopathy; multiple sclerosis fell below healthy controls.

Sequencing was carried out using PBMCs. The TCR originated in a man in his 60s in good health. The V gene is TRBV14, the J gene TRBJ2-3; 7 bases align to TRBD1. CDR3 sequence reads: CASSHSLGRQGSTDTQYF. The CDR3 DNA reads as TGTGCCAGCAGCCATAGTCTGGGCCGACAGGGAAGCACAGATACGCAGTATTTT.